One and the same sample provided the 19 T cell receptor beta chains below, sequenced in a study of cytomegalovirus exposure and HLA in healthy donors. PCR primers comprised 60 Vbeta and 13 Jbeta primers. Sequenced by immunoSEQ multiplex PCR; TCRdb stores in-frame clones only, minus some. This table lists just over 50,000 clones. Sequencing used PBMCs. These receptors all stem from a woman aged 55-75 years in good health and CMV-seropositive.

The V gene is TRBV5-6, the J gene TRBJ2-7, with 7 bases that match TRBD2. With V trimmed by 0 bases and J by 3 bases, 6 bases remained unmatched. CDR1 is SGHDT, CDR2 YYEEEE, per germline. This CDR3 is 15 amino acids long. DNA of the CDR3: TGTGCCAGCAGCTTGGTTTCTAGCGGAGACTACGAGCAGTACTTC. Its translation is CASSLVSSGDYEQYF.

V is TRBV7-2 and J is TRBJ2-1; 11 nucleotides match TRBD2. Per germline, CDR1 SGHTA and CDR2 FQGNSA. V lost 3 bases and J lost 8; bases outside the gene matches: 0. There are 13 residues in the CDR3. Written as DNA, the CDR3 is TGTGCCAGCAGCTTTAGCGGGGGGGATGAGCAGTTCTTC. This translates into CASSFSGGDEQFF.

The V call is TRBV12-5, the J call TRBJ1-1; D is unclear. Per the germline V gene, CDR1 is LGHNT and CDR2 is FRNRAP. Trimming took 0 bases from V and 0 from J, leaving 17 bases between them. The CDR3 contains 18 residues. The CDR3 is CASGLVLAAYILNTEAFF. CDR3 nucleotides: TGTGCTAGTGGTTTGGTACTGGCGGCGTATATTTTGAACACTGAAGCTTTCTTT. Together with reference TRBV12-5 and TRBJ1-1, the CDR3 gives the full variable domain: DARVTQTPRHKVTEMGQEVTMRCQPILGHNTVFWYRQTMMQGLELLAYFRNRAPLDDSGMPKDRFSAEMPDATLATLKIQPSEPRDSAVYFCASGLVLAAYILNTEAFFGQGTRLTVV.

The chain employs TRBV5-4 and TRBJ2-3, with 11 bases aligning to TRBD2. The CDR3 loop spans 15 amino acids. The V segment lost 4 bases and the J segment 4 bases; nucleotides outside the gene matches: 5. Germline V gives CDR1 SGHNT, CDR2 YYREEE (reference sequence). The CDR3 bases are TGTGCCAGCAGCCTAACTAGCGGGGGTGCAGATACGCAGTATTTT. This sequence encodes CASSLTSGGADTQYF.

This chain joins TRBV15 and TRBJ1-1; TRBD1 matches at 9 bases. Per germline, CDR1 LNHNV and CDR2 YYDKDF (reference sequence). This CDR3 spans 14 amino acids. The J segment lost 0 bases and the V segment lost 7 bases, leaving 3 bases of the junction unmatched. The CDR3 nucleotides read TGTGCCACCAAACGGGACAGGGTGAACACTGAAGCTTTCTTT. Translated, it gives CATKRDRVNTEAFF.

The V gene is TRBV6-1, the J gene TRBJ2-7; 9 bases agree with TRBD1. In germline, CDR1 is MNHNS, CDR2 SASEGT. The CDR3 consists of 14 residues. V shed 5 bases and J 1 base; nucleotides not matched to a gene: 3. The CDR3: CASSKGTGSYEQYF. CDR3 coding DNA: TGTGCCAGCAGTAAAGGGACAGGGTCCTACGAGCAGTACTTC.

CDR3 DNA: TGTGCCAGCAGCGCTGAGGGAACTAGCGGGGGCACAGATACGCAGTATTTT. This encodes CASSAEGTSGGTDTQYF. The chain has TRBV9 and TRBJ2-3, with 10 bases fitting TRBD2. V shed 3 bases, J shed 1 base, and the junction held 8 bases outside the gene matches. Germline lookup yields CDR1 SGDLS and CDR2 YYNGEE. The CDR3 totals 17 residues.

The chain combines TRBV10-1 with TRBJ1-1; D not resolved. Germline CDR1 reads WNHNN; CDR2 reads SYGVQD (reference sequence). CDR3 size: 14 residues. Between the trimmed V and J ends, which lost 2 bases and 0 bases, there was a span of 7 bases. The CDR3, as DNA: TGCGCCAGCAGTGAGAGCAGGTTGAACACTGAAGCTTTCTTT. It translates to CASSESRLNTEAFF.

The chain has TRBV6-1 and TRBJ1-2, with 9 bases aligning to TRBD1. V lost 4 bases, J lost 6 bases, and 9 bases stayed unmatched. Germline CDR1 MNHNS, CDR2 SASEGT. The CDR3 contains 15 residues. CDR3 sequence reads: CASSGTTGGGNGYTF. The CDR3 bases are TGTGCCAGCAGTGGAACTACAGGGGGCGGTAATGGCTACACCTTC.

The rearrangement uses TRBV18 and TRBJ2-7, with 8 bases matching TRBD1. Germline V lookup: CDR1 KGHSH, CDR2 LQKENI. The CDR3 runs to 14 residues. The junction had 8 bases not matched to a gene; V was cut back by 3 bases and J by 7 bases. The chain's CDR3 is CASSPRTGPEEQYF. The CDR3, as DNA: TGTGCCAGCTCACCGCGGACAGGGCCTGAAGAGCAGTACTTC.

The V call is TRBV29-1, the J call TRBJ2-1; 10 bases map to TRBD2. With 2 bases clipped from V and 7 bases from J, the junction kept 2 bases outside the gene matches. Germline V gene data show CDR1 as SQVTM and CDR2 as ANQGSEA. The CDR3 totals 13 residues. The CDR3 sequence is CSVERTSGNEQFF. In DNA form, the CDR3 reads TGCAGCGTTGAACGGACTAGCGGTAATGAGCAGTTCTTC.

V usage is TRBV10-3 and J usage is TRBJ1-5, with D perhaps matching TRBD1 (6 bases). CDR1 ENHRY and CDR2 SYGVKD come from the germline V gene. V gave up 3 bases and J gave up 0 bases, with 6 bases separating them. The CDR3 totals 14 residues. In DNA, the CDR3 is TGTGCCATCAGTGAACAGGGTAGCAATCAGCCCCAGCATTTT. It is translated as CAISEQGSNQPQHF.

The V call is TRBV11-3, the J call TRBJ2-1; D may be TRBD1 (8 bases). Trimming left V 8 bases short and J 1 base short, with 12 bases between. Germline CDR1 and CDR2: SGHNT and YENEEA. The CDR3 contains 14 residues. In DNA, the CDR3 is TGTGCCAGCGGACAGGGAGGGTCCTACAATGAGCAGTTCTTC. Translating it yields CASGQGGSYNEQFF.

The genes are TRBV6-5 and TRBJ1-4; D may be TRBD1 (5 bases). Germline loops: CDR1 MNHEY, CDR2 SVGAGI. CDR3 length: 14 amino acids. The V gene lost 3 bases and the J gene lost 3 bases, with 8 bases spanning the gap. CDR3 DNA: TGTGCCAGCAGTTATGCCAGGGCTAATGAAAAACTGTTTTTT. Amino acids: CASSYARANEKLFF.

This sequence joins TRBV18 and TRBJ1-4, with TRBD1 as a possible D gene (5 bases). V was shortened by 3 bases and J by 7 bases, with 15 bases between the two germline ends. The CDR3 covers 15 residues. The germline V gene encodes CDR1 KGHSH and CDR2 LQKENI. The CDR3 sequence is CASSPQGGPFEKLFF. For the CDR3, the DNA is TGTGCCAGCTCACCCCAGGGAGGACCCTTTGAAAAACTGTTTTTT.

The chain uses TRBV28 and TRBJ1-1, with 9 bases matching TRBD1. The CDR3 has 13 amino acids. Per germline, CDR1 MDHEN and CDR2 SYDVKM. Trimming took 2 bases from V and 9 from J; bases not matched to a gene: 4. CDR3 protein: CASSLHGQGKAFF. DNA of the CDR3: TGTGCCAGCAGTTTACACGGACAGGGGAAAGCTTTCTTT.

V gene TRBV5-4 combines with J gene TRBJ1-3; D ambiguous. Germline CDR1 reads SGHNT; CDR2 reads YYREEE (reference sequence). The CDR3 is 14 amino acids. Trimming took 4 bases from V and 0 from J, leaving 8 bases between them. CDR3 region: CASSASISGNTIYF. The CDR3 DNA follows: TGTGCCAGCAGCGCATCTATCTCTGGAAACACCATATATTTT.

The chain recombines TRBV5-1 with TRBJ1-5; D is ambiguous. CDR1 SGHRS and CDR2 YFSETQ come from the germline V gene. The CDR3 has 14 amino acids. Trimming took 0 bases from V and 4 from J, leaving 8 bases between them. For the CDR3, the DNA is TGCGCCAGCAGCTTGGAACCGGTAAATCAGCCCCAGCATTTT. This encodes CASSLEPVNQPQHF.

The CDR3 nucleotides read TGTGCCAGCGGGCCGGGACAGAACTACGAGCAGTACTTC. Translation gives CASGPGQNYEQYF. The rearrangement joins TRBV27 to TRBJ2-7; 7 bases fit TRBD1. This CDR3 has 13 amino acids. V shed 8 bases, J shed 3 bases, and the junction held 7 bases outside the gene matches. Per the germline V gene, CDR1 is MNHEY and CDR2 is SMNVEV (reference sequence).